This TCR beta chain was captured by sequencing in a study of molecular identifiers for immune sequencing clone quantification. This CDR3 has 16 amino acids. In regard to this clonotype: The junction does not match germline at one end; this may be a read error.

TCRdb called the PCR reads again in MiXCR, with one record for every CDR3 protein. The table has some 320,000 distinct CDR3 sequences, 20% to 25% seen once. V and J are TRBV5-3 and TRBJ2-2; D is perhaps TRBD2 (6 bases). TRBV5-3 is known as an ORF, though its function is uncertain. Sequencing used naive CD8+ T cells from blood, with Jurkat cell RNA spiked in. Indicated subset: FACS-sorted CD8+CD4-CCR7+CD45RA+ naive T cells. This TCR derives from a human donor in good health. Some libraries in this study had Jurkat cell RNA spiked in. The CDR3 nucleotides read TGTGCCAGCAGCTTGGTTGCAGGACCGAACACCGGGGGGCTGTTTTTT. This encodes CASSLVAGPNTGGLFF.